Sequencing of this T cell receptor (beta chain) was carried out in a study of control samples from healthy donors and cancer patients. Generated by immunoSEQ multiplex PCR, the TCRdb table keeps only in-frame clones and is missing some. The sample gives 150,000 to 180,000 clones, 85% to 95% of which show up once; approximately 6.1% is in the top ten. The V gene's germline CDR1 is MNHEY and CDR2 SMNVEV (reference sequence). V lost 1 base, J lost 3 bases, and 5 bases lay in between. This CDR3 contains 13 residues. The rearrangement links TRBV27 to TRBJ2-3; tentative D call: TRBD1 (5 bases). Sample: blood. The sequence derives from a man aged 40-49 years in good health. CDR3 nucleotide sequence: TGTGCCAGCAGTTTATACAGGACAGATACGCAGTATTTT. Amino acids: CASSLYRTDTQYF.